The sequence of this T cell receptor beta chain was determined in a study of cytotoxic CD8 clonotypes in ibrutinib-treated CLL. Study-wide results and caveats: Higher clonality was seen at ibrutinib response and a return toward baseline at progression.

The table came from immunoSEQ multiplex PCR; TCRdb's copy has only in-frame clones and leaves some out. The profile shows more than 110,000 clones, around 80% of them singletons. This clone came up a few times. Its target is unknown. CDR1 is SGHRS and CDR2 is YFSETQ in the germline V gene. The length of the CDR3 is 15 residues. V trimming: 4 bases; J trimming: 5 bases; junction bases outside the gene matches: 5. The source is a human donor with chronic lymphocytic leukemia. This sequence joins TRBV5-1 and TRBJ2-1; TRBD2 matches at 11 bases. Sequences were derived from PBMCs, sampled after 36 months of ibrutinib treatment. CDR3 residues: CASSRSGGDHNEQFF. The CDR3 bases are TGCGCCAGCAGCCGTAGCGGGGGGGACCACAATGAGCAGTTCTTC.